This TCR beta chain was obtained from a study of vaccination and CD4 T cells after COVID-19 (dated by TCRdb to 2021 to 2024). About the study as a whole: Six males and four females were included in the convalescent cohort, with two Hispanic individuals, seven Caucasians, two Asians and one multiracial person represented. As controls, cultures received a CEFX viral epitope pool (the positive control), an HIV-1 Nef peptide pool (the negative control), or no peptide at all. Each participant got two doses of either the Pfizer-BioNTech BNT162b2 vaccine (n=8) or the Moderna mRNA-1273 vaccine (n=2). The spike-specific CD4+ TCR repertoire was compared before and after mRNA vaccination in over 9 COVID-19 convalescent patients and a handful of infection-naive healthy vaccine recipients. Post-COVID blood samples were collected from convalescent patients a median of about 92 days after diagnosis, with a range of about 30 to 161 days. Culture stimuli were overlapping spike peptide pools from SARS-CoV-2 and from the common cold coronaviruses HCoV-NL63, HCoV-OC43 and HCoV-229E. The time from the second vaccine dose to post-vaccine blood sampling had a median of roughly 79 days and ranged from roughly 12 to 241 days.

Library preparation was by PCR. At the Johns Hopkins FTIC core, DNA from the cultured CD4+ T cells underwent TCR sequencing with the Oncomine TCR Beta short-read assay. Genomic DNA was extracted from the cultured CD4+ T cells with the QIAamp micro DNA kit. Oncomine TCR Beta libraries made from cultured CD4+ T cells were pooled using unique dual indexes and sequenced on an Illumina iSeq 100. In the paper's pipeline: Non-productive sequences were filtered out, and CDR3s that did not start with C, did not end with F or W, or were shorter than 7 amino acids were discarded. The MANAFEST web application was used to identify antigen-specific clonotypes by comparing peptide-stimulated wells against reference wells and other culture wells. Positive clones required FDR below 0.05, an odds ratio above 5, and productive frequency above 0.1% in at least two of three replicate wells. Cross-reactive clonotypes were defined as significantly expanded in both SARS-CoV-2 spike wells and at least one common cold coronavirus spike condition. CDR3 homology was assessed with Levenshtein distances (stringdist) and unrooted phylogenetic trees (ape) in R version 3.6.1. TCRdb trimmed public reads at Q25 via fastp, called clones via MiXCR and kept in-frame beta chains. Duplicate CDR3 protein sequences are folded into a single record with the most common DNA and genes. The V and J calls and clone size come from TCRdb's table, not from the authors' own analysis. The sample profile shows some 9,600 distinct CDR3 sequences; around a quarter of them were found once. The ten largest clonotypes hold around 24% of the sample.

The CDR3 goes from the cysteine to the phenylalanine over 13 residues. Only the CDR3 DNA stays, 39 bases, in frame from base 1. The germline ends are 11 bases apart after V is trimmed by 5 bases and J by 3 bases. CDR1 and CDR2, looked up from the germline V gene, are SGHNT and YENEEA. The label giving this sample's treatment or condition can be read as: approximately 9-day PBMC culture with coronavirus spike peptide pools or control peptides (ViraFEST assay). To expand antigen-specific T cells with peptide pools and then pick out the expanded clonotypes through TCR sequencing, the study relied on the ViraFEST assay. The absence of prior SARS-CoV-2 infection in healthy vaccine recipients was confirmed by negative nucleocapsid antibody tests before and after vaccination. Under 2.5 million PBMCs per well were cultured in IMDM with approximately 5% human AB serum and approximately 10 IU/ml IL-2, plus 10 ug/ml peptide pools. Half of the culture medium was replaced with fresh IL-2-containing medium on days 3 and 7. Once the cells had been in culture for about 10 days, the EasySep CD4+ T cell isolation kit was used to isolate CD4+ T cells by negative selection. Ficoll-Paque Plus gradient centrifugation was used to isolate PBMCs from whole blood, and the isolated PBMCs were then either used fresh or cryopreserved at -140C. Triplicate wells were generally used for each culture condition.

The sample holds a few counts of this clonotype. Its antigen is not yet known. No base qualities exist here, and no much larger clone lies one base off it. The full study reports these points: The median number of SARS-CoV-2-reactive clonotypes rose from 20 to 25 after infection to 35 to 45 after vaccination, but the change was not significant. The number of convalescent patients in the study was relatively small, and the study did not examine early timepoints following natural infection. Of the vaccine-specific clones in convalescent patients, 304 of 307, or nearly all, reacted only to SARS-CoV-2 spike and did not cross-react with common cold coronaviruses. Among convalescent patients, a median roughly 90% of the SARS-CoV-2-reactive clones seen after vaccination appeared only after vaccination, which suggests priming specific to the vaccine.

Sequenced here: CD4+ T cells from blood, cultured in vitro, sampled before SARS-CoV-2 vaccination. The V and J genes are TRBV11-3 and TRBJ2-7; the D gene is possibly TRBD2, with 5 bases matching. The clonotype comes from a human donor who received a COVID-19 vaccine. The nucleotide sequence is given as TGTGCCAGCAGCCCTGACGGGAACTACGAGCAGTACTTC. This yields the protein CASSPDGNYEQYF.